These 14 T cell receptor beta chains originate from one sample sequenced in a study of identifying expanded T cells in peripheral blood. Clones were read by immunoSEQ multiplex PCR, and TCRdb kept only the in-frame ones, dropping some. Of 100,000 to 150,000 clones in the sample, 75% to 90% were seen once. The sample consisted of blood. The source of these receptors is a person between 18 and 75 years old in good health.

CDR3 DNA sequence: TGTGCCAGTAGTGGACAGGGGAAGGCCTACGAGCAGTACTTC. Residues: CASSGQGKAYEQYF. The chain uses TRBV19 and TRBJ2-7, with 9 bases that match TRBD1. Germline loops: CDR1 LNHDA, CDR2 SQIVND (reference sequence). The CDR3 has 14 residues. Trimming took 5 bases from V and 2 from J; bases not matched to a gene: 4.

The chain employs TRBV4-1 and TRBJ2-3; 11 bases map to TRBD2. The CDR3 contains 17 residues. V was pared by 4 bases and J by 0 bases, with 6 bases of the junction left unmatched. CDR1 is MGHRA, CDR2 YSYEKL, per germline. The CDR3 sequence: CASSPGTSGTSTDTQYF. CDR3 nucleotide sequence: TGCGCCAGCAGCCCCGGGACTAGCGGCACTAGCACAGATACGCAGTATTTT.

The chain recombines TRBV2 with TRBJ2-5; D is uncertain. The germline gives CDR1 SNHLY, CDR2 FYNNEI. V shed 0 bases and J shed 5 bases, with 7 bases lying between them. The CDR3 has 13 amino acids. For the CDR3, the DNA is TGTGCCAGCAGTGAAGCGCTTCCGGAGACCCAGTACTTC. This translates into CASSEALPETQYF.

The chain recombines TRBV30 with TRBJ1-5; D is possibly TRBD1 (6 bases). The CDR3 has 16 amino acids. Germline CDR1 reads GTSNPN; CDR2 reads SVGIG (reference sequence). Trimming took 1 base from V and 5 from J, leaving 18 bases between them. CDR3 sequence (DNA): TGTGCCTGGAGTGGGGGCGGGGGGGGCGCGGATCAGCCCCAGCATTTT. Encoded protein: CAWSGGGGGADQPQHF.

The J gene is TRBJ1-5, the V gene TRBV19; 9 bases line up with TRBD1. Looked up from germline, CDR1 is LNHDA and CDR2 is SQIVND (reference sequence). CDR3 length: 16 amino acids. V was pared by 4 bases and J by 0 bases, with 4 bases of the junction left unmatched. The CDR3 DNA is TGTGCCAGTAGTAGGGACAGGGACCATAGCAATCAGCCCCAGCATTTT. Translation gives CASSRDRDHSNQPQHF.

The J gene is TRBJ2-3, the V gene TRBV18; D remains ambiguous. This CDR3 comprises 15 residues. The germline V gene has CDR1 KGHSH and CDR2 LQKENI. V was clipped by 3 bases and J by 2 bases, with 12 bases between them. The CDR3, as DNA: TGTGCCAGCTCACCCCCGGTCTCATCCACAGATACGCAGTATTTT. Protein sequence: CASSPPVSSTDTQYF.

The chain employs TRBV9 and TRBJ2-1; D may be TRBD2 (6 bases). CDR3 length: 15 amino acids. With 3 bases removed from V and 6 bases from J, the gap between germline ends came to 16 bases. Germline V gives CDR1 SGDLS, CDR2 YYNGEE. CDR3 amino acids: CASSASGVQGNEQFF. Here the CDR3 DNA reads TGTGCCAGCAGCGCGTCGGGGGTTCAGGGCAATGAGCAGTTCTTC.

J is TRBJ2-1 and V is TRBV7-9; 10 bases agree with TRBD1. This CDR3 has 15 residues. Trimming at V came to 4 bases and at J to 7 bases, leaving 7 bases not matched to a gene. The V gene's germline CDR1 is SEHNR and CDR2 FQNEAQ (reference sequence). In DNA, the CDR3 is TGTGCCAGCAGCTACGGGACAGGGGAAAGGAATGAGCAGTTCTTC. Its protein is CASSYGTGERNEQFF.

The chain links TRBV5-6 to TRBJ2-5; 9 bases line up with TRBD2. Trimming removed 0 bases from V and 0 bases from J; junction bases left unmatched: 3. This CDR3 is 16 amino acids long. Per the germline V gene, CDR1 is SGHDT and CDR2 is YYEEEE. DNA for the CDR3: TGTGCCAGCAGCTTGGGCCTAGCGGGGAACCAAGAGACCCAGTACTTC. Protein: CASSLGLAGNQETQYF.

J is TRBJ1-6 and V is TRBV6-1; no reliable D call. The CDR3 is 15 amino acids. V lost 5 bases and J lost 8, with 16 bases in between. Per germline, CDR1 MNHNS and CDR2 SASEGT. CDR3 coding DNA: TGTGCCAGCAGTCCTCAGCTGCAATCGGATTCACCCCTCCACTTT. Its protein product is CASSPQLQSDSPLHF.

The chain recombines TRBV5-1 with TRBJ2-3, with TRBD1 matching over 7 bases. The CDR3 covers 14 residues. Germline V CDR1 and CDR2: SGHRS, YFSETQ. With V trimmed by 4 bases and J by 4 bases, 6 bases remained unmatched. In DNA form, the CDR3 reads TGCGCCAGCAGCGGCACAGGGGTGGCAGATACGCAGTATTTT. Encoded protein: CASSGTGVADTQYF. Full variable domain (missing parts from reference TRBV5-1 and TRBJ2-3): KAGVTQTPRYLIKTRGQQVTLSCSPISGHRSVSWYQQTPGQGLQFLFEYFSETQRNKGNFPGRFSGRQFSNSRSEMNVSTLELGDSALYLCASSGTGVADTQYFGPGTRLTVL.

The chain has TRBV7-6 and TRBJ1-3; D uncertain. Germline V gene sequence: CDR1 SGHVS, CDR2 FNYEAQ. V lost 11 bases and J lost 0, with 17 bases in between. The CDR3 has 15 residues. The CDR3 loop is CAVSGSTFSGNTIYF. The CDR3 DNA reads TGTGCCGTCAGTGGGAGCACATTCTCTGGAAACACCATATATTTT. Combining the CDR3 with reference TRBV7-6 and TRBJ1-3 gives the whole variable domain GAGVSQSPRYKVTKRGQDVALRCDPISGHVSLYWYRQALGQGPEFLTYFNYEAQQDKSGLPNDRFSAERPEGSISTLTIQRTEQRDSAMYRCAVSGSTFSGNTIYFGEGSWLTVV.

The V gene is TRBV5-4, the J gene TRBJ1-1; 9 bases are a match to TRBD1. In germline, CDR1 is SGHNT, CDR2 YYREEE (reference sequence). This CDR3 is 14 amino acids long. V gave up 4 bases and J gave up 5 bases; unmatched junction bases: 6. CDR3 loop: CASSPKTGGTEAFF. Written as DNA, the CDR3 is TGTGCCAGCAGCCCAAAGACAGGGGGGACTGAAGCTTTCTTT.

The V call is TRBV9, the J call TRBJ2-1, with D possibly being TRBD1 (5 bases). The CDR3 is made up of 16 amino acids. CDR1 SGDLS and CDR2 YYNGEE come from the germline V gene. V gave up 1 base and J gave up 0 bases, with 11 bases separating them. The CDR3 here is CASSVQRQSSYNEQFF. In nucleotides, the CDR3 is TGTGCCAGCAGCGTACAAAGACAGAGCTCCTACAATGAGCAGTTCTTC.